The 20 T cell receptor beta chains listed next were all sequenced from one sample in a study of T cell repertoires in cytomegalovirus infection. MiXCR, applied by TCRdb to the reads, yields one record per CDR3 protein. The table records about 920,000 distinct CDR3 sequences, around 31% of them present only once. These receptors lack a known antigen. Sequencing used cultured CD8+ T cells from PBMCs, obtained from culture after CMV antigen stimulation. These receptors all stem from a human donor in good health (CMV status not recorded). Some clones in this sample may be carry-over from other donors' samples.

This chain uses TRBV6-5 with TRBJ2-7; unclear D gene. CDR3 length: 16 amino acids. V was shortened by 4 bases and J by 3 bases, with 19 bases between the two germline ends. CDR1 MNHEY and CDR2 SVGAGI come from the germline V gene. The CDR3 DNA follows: TGTGCCAGCAGTTCGGAAGGGCTAGGTCCATTCTACGAGCAGTACGTC. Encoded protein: CASSSEGLGPFYEQYV.

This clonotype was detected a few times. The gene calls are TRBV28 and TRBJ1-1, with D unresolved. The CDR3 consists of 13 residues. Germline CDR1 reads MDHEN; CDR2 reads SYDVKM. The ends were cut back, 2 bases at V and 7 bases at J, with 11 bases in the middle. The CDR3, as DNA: TGTGCCAGCAGTTTAGCCGGCAGATTTGAAGCTTTCTTT. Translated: CASSLAGRFEAFF.

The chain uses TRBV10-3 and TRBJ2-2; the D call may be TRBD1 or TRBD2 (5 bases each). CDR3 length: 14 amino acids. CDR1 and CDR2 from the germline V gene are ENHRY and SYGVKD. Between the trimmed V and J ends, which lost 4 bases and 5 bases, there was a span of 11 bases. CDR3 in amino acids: CAISVAGTTGELFF. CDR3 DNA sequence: TGTGCCATCAGTGTCGCAGGGACGACCGGGGAGCTGTTTTTT.

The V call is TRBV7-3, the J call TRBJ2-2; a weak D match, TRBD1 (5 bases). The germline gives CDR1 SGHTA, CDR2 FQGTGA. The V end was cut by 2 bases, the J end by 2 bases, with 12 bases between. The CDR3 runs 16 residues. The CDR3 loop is CASSLVLDKNTGELFF. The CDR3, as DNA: TGTGCCAGCAGCTTAGTTTTGGACAAAAACACCGGGGAGCTGTTTTTT.

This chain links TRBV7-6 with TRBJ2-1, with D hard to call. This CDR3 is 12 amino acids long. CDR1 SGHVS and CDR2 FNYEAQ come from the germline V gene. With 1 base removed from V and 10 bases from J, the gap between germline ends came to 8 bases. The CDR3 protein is CASSLDIREQFF. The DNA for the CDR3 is TGTGCCAGCAGCTTAGATATCAGGGAGCAGTTCTTC.

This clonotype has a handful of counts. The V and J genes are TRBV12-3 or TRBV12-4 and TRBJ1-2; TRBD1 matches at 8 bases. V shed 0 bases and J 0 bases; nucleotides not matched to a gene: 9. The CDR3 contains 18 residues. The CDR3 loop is CASSLARTGFLANYGYTF. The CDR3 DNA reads TGTGCCAGCAGTTTAGCCCGGACAGGGTTTCTTGCTAACTATGGCTACACCTTC.

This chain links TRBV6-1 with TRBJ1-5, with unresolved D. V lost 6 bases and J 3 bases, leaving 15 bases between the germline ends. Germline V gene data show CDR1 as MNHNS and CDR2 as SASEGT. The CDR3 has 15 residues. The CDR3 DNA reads TGTGCCAGCAGCTACCAGGATATTGACAATCAGCCCCAGCATTTT. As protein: CASSYQDIDNQPQHF.

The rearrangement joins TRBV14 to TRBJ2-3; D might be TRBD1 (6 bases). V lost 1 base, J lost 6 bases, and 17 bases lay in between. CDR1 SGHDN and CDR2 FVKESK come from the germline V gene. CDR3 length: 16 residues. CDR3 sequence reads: CASSQGPKLRGDTQYF. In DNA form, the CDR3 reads TGTGCCAGCAGCCAAGGTCCAAAGTTAAGGGGGGATACGCAGTATTTT.

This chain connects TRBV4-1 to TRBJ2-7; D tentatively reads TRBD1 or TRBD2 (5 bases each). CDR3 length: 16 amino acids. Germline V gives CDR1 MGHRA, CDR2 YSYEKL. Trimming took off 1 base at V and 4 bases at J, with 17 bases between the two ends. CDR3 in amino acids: CASSQAPGAGIYEQYF. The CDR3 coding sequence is TGCGCCAGCAGCCAAGCGCCCGGGGCTGGAATTTACGAGCAGTACTTC.

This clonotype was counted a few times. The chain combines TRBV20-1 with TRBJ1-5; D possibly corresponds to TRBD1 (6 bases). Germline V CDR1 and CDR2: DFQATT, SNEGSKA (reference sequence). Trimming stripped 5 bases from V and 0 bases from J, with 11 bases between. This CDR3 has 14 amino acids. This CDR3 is CSAGGQFSNQPQHF. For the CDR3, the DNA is TGCAGTGCTGGTGGACAGTTTAGCAATCAGCCCCAGCATTTT.

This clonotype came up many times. CDR3 residues: CASSQLTGIEDGYTF. Here the CDR3 DNA reads TGTGCCAGCAGTCAACTAACAGGGATCGAAGATGGCTACACCTTC. The chain couples TRBV7-2 to TRBJ1-2; tentatively, D is TRBD1 (6 bases). The length of the CDR3 is 15 residues. Trimming shortened V by 6 bases and J by 6 bases, and 20 bases separated the two germline ends. The germline CDR1 and CDR2 sequences are SGHTA and FQGNSA. Combining the CDR3 with reference TRBV7-2 and TRBJ1-2 gives the whole variable domain GAGVSQSPSNKVTEKGKDVELRCDPISGHTALYWYRQSLGQGLEFLIYFQGNSAPDKSGLPSDRFSAERTGGSVSTLTIQRTQQEDSAVYLCASSQLTGIEDGYTFGSGTRLTVV.

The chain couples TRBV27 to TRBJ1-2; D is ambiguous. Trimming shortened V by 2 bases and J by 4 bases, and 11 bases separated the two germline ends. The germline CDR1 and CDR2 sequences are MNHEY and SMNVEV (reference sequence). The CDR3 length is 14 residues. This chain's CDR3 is CASSLGEAGYGYTF. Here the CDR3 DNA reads TGTGCCAGCAGTTTAGGAGAGGCGGGCTATGGCTACACCTTC.

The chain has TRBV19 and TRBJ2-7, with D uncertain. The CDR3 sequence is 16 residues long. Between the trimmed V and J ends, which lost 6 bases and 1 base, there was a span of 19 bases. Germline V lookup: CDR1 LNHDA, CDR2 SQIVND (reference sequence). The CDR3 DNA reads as TGTGCCAGTAGCCGGGCCACACGCCCAAGATCCTACGAGCAGTACTTC. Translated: CASSRATRPRSYEQYF.

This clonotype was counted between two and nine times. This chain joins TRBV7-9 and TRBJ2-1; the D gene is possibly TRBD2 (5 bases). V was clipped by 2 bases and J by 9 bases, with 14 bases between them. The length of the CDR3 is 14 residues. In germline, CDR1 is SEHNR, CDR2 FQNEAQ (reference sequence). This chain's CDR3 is CASSLKAVGLEQFF. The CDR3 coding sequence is TGTGCCAGCAGCTTAAAAGCGGTCGGGCTTGAGCAGTTCTTC.

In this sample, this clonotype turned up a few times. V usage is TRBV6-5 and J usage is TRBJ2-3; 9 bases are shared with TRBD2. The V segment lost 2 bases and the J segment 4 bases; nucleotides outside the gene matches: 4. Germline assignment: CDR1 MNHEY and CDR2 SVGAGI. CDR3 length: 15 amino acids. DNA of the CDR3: TGTGCCAGCAGTTACGTAGCGGGGGTGGCAGATACGCAGTATTTT. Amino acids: CASSYVAGVADTQYF.

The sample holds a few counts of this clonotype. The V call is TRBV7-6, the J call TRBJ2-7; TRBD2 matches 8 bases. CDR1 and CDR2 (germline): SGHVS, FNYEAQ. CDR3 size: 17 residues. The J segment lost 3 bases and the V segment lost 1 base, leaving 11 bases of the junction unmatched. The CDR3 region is CASSLGGTGGPVYEQYF. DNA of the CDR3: TGTGCCAGCAGCTTAGGCGGAACGGGAGGGCCGGTCTACGAGCAGTACTTC.

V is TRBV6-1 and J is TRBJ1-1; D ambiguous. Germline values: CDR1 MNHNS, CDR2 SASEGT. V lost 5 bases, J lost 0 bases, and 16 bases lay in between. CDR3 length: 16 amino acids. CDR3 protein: CASSLEAQLMNTEAFF. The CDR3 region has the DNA TGTGCCAGCAGTTTGGAGGCCCAACTCATGAACACTGAAGCTTTCTTT.

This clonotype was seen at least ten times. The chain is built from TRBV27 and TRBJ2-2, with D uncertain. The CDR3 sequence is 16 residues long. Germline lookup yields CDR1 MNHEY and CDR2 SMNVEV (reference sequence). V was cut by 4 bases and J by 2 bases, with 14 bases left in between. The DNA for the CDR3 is TGTGCCAGCAGTTGGCAGGCGGCAGTAAACACCGGGGAGCTGTTTTTT. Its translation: CASSWQAAVNTGELFF.

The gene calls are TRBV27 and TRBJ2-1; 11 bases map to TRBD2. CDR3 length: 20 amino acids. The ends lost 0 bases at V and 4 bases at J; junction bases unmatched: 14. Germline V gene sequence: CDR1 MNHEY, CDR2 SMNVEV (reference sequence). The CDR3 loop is CASSLSALIAGGHPYNEQFF. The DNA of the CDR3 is TGTGCCAGCAGTTTATCGGCCCTTATAGCGGGGGGGCACCCTTACAATGAGCAGTTCTTC.

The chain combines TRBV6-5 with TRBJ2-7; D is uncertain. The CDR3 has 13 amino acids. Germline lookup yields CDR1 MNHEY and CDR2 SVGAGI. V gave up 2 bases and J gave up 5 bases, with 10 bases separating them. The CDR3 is CASSYVGADEQYF. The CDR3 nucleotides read TGTGCCAGCAGTTACGTGGGCGCGGACGAGCAGTACTTC.